This T cell receptor beta chain was found in a study of cytomegalovirus exposure and HLA in healthy donors. Study results and limitations: Excluded were some V segments that proved indistinguishable, including TRBV6-2 and TRBV6-3.

In regard to this clone: Antigen: not known.

PCR involved 60 Vbeta and 13 Jbeta primers. TCRdb's table, derived via immunoSEQ multiplex PCR, lists solely in-frame clones and lacks some. The profile shows about 190,000 clones, approximately 84% of them singletons. V was clipped by 5 bases and J by 4 bases, with 19 bases between them. This CDR3 is built from 16 residues. In germline, CDR1 is SEHNR, CDR2 FQNEAQ (reference sequence). The genes are TRBV7-9 and TRBJ2-3, with D possibly matching TRBD2 (7 bases). The receptor was isolated from a woman aged 25 to 39 in good health and CMV-seropositive. The sequencing sample was made of PBMCs. The CDR3 reads CASSPFGGLLPDTQYF. CDR3 in DNA: TGTGCCAGCAGCCCTTTCGGGGGGCTTTTACCAGATACGCAGTATTTT.